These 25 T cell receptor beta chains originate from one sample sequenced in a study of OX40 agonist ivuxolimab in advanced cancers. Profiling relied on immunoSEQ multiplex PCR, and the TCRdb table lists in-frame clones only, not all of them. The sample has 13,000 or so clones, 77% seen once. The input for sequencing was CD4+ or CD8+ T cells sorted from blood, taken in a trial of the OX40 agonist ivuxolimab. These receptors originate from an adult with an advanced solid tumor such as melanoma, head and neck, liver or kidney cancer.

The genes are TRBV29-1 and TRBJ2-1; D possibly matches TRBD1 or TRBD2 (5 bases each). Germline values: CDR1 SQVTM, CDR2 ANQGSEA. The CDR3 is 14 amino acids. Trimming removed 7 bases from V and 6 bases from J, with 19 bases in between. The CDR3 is CSAGRDEEFNEQFF. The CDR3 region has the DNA TGCAGCGCCGGCCGGGACGAAGAATTCAATGAGCAGTTCTTC.

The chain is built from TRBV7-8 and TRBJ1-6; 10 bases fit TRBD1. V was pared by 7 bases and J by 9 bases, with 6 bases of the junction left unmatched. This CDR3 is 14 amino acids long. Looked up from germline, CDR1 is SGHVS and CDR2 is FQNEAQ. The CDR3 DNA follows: TGTGCCAGCACCGGGGGGACAGGGGCTTCACCCCTCCACTTT. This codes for CASTGGTGASPLHF.

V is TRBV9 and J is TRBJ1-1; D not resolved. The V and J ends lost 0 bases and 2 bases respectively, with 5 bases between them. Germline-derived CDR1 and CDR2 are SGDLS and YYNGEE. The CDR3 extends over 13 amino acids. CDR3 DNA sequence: TGTGCCAGCAGCGTAGGCCGAAACACTGAAGCTTTCTTT. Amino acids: CASSVGRNTEAFF. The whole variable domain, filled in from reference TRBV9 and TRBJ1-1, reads DSGVTQTPKHLITATGQRVTLRCSPRSGDLSVYWYQQSLDQGLQFLIQYYNGEERAKGNILERFSAQQFPDLHSELNLSSLELGDSALYFCASSVGRNTEAFFGQGTRLTVV.

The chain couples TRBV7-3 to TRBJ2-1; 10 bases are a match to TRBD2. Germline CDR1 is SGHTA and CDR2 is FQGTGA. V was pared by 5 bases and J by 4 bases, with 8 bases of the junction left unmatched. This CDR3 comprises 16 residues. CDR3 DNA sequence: TGTGCCAGCAGCCCAGAAGCGGGAGGGCCTTACAATGAGCAGTTCTTC. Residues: CASSPEAGGPYNEQFF. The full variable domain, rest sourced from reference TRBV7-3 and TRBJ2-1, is GAGVSQTPSNKVTEKGKYVELRCDPISGHTALYWYRQSLGQGPEFLIYFQGTGAADDSGLPNDRFFAVRPEGSVSTLKIQRTERGDSAVYLCASSPEAGGPYNEQFFGPGTRLTVL.

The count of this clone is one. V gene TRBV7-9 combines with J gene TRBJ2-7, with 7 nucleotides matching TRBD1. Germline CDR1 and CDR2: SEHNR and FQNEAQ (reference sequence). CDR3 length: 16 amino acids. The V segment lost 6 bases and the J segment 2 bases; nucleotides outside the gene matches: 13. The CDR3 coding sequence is TGTGCCAGCAGTCCCCTTCTGGACAGGCACACCTACGAGCAGTACTTC. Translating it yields CASSPLLDRHTYEQYF.

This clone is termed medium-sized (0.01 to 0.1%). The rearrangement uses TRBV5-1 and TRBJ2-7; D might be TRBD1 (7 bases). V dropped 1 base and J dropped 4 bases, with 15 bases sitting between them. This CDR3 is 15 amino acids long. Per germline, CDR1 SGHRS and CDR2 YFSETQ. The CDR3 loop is CASSLTAGGGYEQYF. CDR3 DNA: TGCGCCAGCAGCTTGACGGCAGGGGGAGGATACGAGCAGTACTTC. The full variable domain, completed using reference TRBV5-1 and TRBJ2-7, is KAGVTQTPRYLIKTRGQQVTLSCSPISGHRSVSWYQQTPGQGLQFLFEYFSETQRNKGNFPGRFSGRQFSNSRSEMNVSTLELGDSALYLCASSLTAGGGYEQYFGPGTRLTVT.

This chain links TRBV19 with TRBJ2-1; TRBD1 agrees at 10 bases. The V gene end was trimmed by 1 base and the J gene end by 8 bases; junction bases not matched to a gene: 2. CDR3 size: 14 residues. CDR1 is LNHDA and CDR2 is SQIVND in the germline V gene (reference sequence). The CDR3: CASSIAGQGYEQFF. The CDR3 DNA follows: TGTGCCAGTAGTATAGCGGGACAGGGGTATGAGCAGTTCTTC.

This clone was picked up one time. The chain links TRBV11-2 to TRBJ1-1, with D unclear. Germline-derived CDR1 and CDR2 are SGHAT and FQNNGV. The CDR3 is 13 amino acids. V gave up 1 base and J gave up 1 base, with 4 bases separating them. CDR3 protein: CASSLVWNTEAFF. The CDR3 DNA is TGTGCCAGCAGCTTAGTTTGGAACACTGAAGCTTTCTTT.

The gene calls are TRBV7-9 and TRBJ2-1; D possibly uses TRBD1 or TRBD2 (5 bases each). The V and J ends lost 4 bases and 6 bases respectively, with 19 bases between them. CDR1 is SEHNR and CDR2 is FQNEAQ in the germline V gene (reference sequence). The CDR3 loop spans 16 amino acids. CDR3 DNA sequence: TGTGCCAGCAGCTCTTCGACAGTCTATGGGGGCAATGAGCAGTTCTTC. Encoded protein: CASSSSTVYGGNEQFF.

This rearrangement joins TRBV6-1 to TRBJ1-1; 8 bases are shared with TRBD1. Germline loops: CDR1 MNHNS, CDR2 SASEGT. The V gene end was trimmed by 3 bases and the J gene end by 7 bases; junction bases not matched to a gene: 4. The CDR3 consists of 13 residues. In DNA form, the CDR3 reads TGTGCCAGCAGTGATCTCGGACAGGGTGAAGCTTTCTTT. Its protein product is CASSDLGQGEAFF.

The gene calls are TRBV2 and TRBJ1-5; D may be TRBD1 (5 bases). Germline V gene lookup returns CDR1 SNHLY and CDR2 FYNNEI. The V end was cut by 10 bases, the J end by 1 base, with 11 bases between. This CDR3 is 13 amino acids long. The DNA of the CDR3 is TGTGCCACCGGGTGGGACAGCAATCAGCCCCAGCATTTT. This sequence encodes CATGWDSNQPQHF. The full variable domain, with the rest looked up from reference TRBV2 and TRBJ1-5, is EPEVTQTPSHQVTQMGQEVILRCVPISNHLYFYWYRQILGQKVEFLVSFYNNEISEKSEIFDDQFSVERPDGSNFTLKIRSTKLEDSAMYFCATGWDSNQPQHFGDGTRLSIL.

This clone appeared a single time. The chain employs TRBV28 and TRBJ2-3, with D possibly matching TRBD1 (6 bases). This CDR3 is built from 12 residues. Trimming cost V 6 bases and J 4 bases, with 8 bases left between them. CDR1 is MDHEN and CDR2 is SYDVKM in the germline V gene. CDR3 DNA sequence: TGTGCCAGCAGGCAGGGGTCAGATACGCAGTATTTT. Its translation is CASRQGSDTQYF.

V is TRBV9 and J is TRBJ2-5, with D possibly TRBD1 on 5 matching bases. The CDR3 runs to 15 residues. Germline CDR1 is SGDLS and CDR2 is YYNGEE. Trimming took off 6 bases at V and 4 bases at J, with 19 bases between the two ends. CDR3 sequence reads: CASNPSGLERETQYF. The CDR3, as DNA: TGTGCCAGCAACCCATCAGGGCTGGAGAGAGAGACCCAGTACTTC.

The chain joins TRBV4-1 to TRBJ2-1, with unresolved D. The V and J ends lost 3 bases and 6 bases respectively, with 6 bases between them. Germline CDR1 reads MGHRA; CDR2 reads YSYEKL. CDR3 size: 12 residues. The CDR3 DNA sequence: TGCGCCAGCAGCCAGGTAGCCAATGAGCAGTTCTTC. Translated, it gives CASSQVANEQFF.

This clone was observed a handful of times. CDR3 DNA: TGCAGCGTTGAGGGTGGGAGATCCAAGCGGGAGCAGTTCTTC. Translated: CSVEGGRSKREQFF. V gene TRBV29-1 combines with J gene TRBJ2-1; TRBD2 might be the D (5 bases). Between the trimmed V and J ends, which lost 3 bases and 10 bases, there was a span of 19 bases. CDR1 is SQVTM, CDR2 ANQGSEA, per germline. The CDR3 is 14 amino acids.

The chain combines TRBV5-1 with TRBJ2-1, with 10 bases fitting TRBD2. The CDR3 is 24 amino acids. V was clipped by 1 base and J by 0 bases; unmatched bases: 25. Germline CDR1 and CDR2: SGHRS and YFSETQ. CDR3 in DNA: TGCGCCAGCAGCTTGACCCTAGCGGGAGATCGAACGGAGTTGATTGGGTCCTCCTACAATGAGCAGTTCTTC. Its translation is CASSLTLAGDRTELIGSSYNEQFF.

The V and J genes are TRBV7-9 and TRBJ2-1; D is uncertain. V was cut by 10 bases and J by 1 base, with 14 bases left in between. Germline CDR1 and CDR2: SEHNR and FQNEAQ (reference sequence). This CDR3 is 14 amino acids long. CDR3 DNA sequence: TGTGCCACCCATTTCTTGGGGTCCTACAATGAGCAGTTCTTC. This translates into CATHFLGSYNEQFF.

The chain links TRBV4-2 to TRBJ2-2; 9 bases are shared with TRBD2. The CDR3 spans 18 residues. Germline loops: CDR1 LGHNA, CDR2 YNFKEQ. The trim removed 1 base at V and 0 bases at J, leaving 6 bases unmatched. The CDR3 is CASSQGVRLAANTGELFF. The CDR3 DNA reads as TGTGCCAGCAGCCAAGGGGTCCGACTAGCGGCGAACACCGGGGAGCTGTTTTTT.

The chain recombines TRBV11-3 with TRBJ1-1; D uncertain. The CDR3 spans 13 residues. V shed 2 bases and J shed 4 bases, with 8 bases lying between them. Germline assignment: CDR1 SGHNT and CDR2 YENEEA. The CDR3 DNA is TGTGCCAGCAGCTTAAGTGGGTCCACTGAAGCTTTCTTT. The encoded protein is CASSLSGSTEAFF. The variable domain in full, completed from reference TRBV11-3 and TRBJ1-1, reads EAGVVQSPRYKIIEKKQPVAFWCNPISGHNTLYWYLQNLGQGPELLIRYENEEAVDDSQLPKDRFSAERLKGVDSTLKIQPAELGDSAVYLCASSLSGSTEAFFGQGTRLTVV.

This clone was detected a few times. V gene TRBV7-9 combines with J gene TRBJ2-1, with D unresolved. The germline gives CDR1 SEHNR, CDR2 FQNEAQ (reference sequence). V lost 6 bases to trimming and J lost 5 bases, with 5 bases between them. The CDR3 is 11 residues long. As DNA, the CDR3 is TGTGCCAGCAGAATAAACAATGAGCAGTTCTTC. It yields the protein CASRINNEQFF.

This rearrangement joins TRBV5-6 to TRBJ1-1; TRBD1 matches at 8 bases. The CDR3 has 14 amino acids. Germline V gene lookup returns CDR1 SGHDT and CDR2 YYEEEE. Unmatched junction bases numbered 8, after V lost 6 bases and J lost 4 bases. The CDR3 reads CASTLGQGVTEAFF. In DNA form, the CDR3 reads TGTGCCAGCACCCTTGGACAGGGCGTCACTGAAGCTTTCTTT.

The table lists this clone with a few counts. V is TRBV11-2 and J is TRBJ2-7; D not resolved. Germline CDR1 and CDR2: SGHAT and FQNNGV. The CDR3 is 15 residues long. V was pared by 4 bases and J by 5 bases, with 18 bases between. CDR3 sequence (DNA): TGTGCCAGCAGCTACAGCAAGGGATTCGTCCACGAGCAGTACTTC. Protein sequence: CASSYSKGFVHEQYF. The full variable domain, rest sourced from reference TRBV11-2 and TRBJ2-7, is EAGVAQSPRYKIIEKRQSVAFWCNPISGHATLYWYQQILGQGPKLLIQFQNNGVVDDSQLPKDRFSAERLKGVDSTLKIQPAKLEDSAVYLCASSYSKGFVHEQYFGPGTRLTVT.

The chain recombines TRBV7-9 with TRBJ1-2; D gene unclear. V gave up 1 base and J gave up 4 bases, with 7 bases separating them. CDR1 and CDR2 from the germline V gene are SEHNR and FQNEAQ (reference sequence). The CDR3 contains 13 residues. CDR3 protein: CASSLGGFYGYTF. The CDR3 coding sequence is TGTGCCAGCAGCTTAGGTGGCTTCTATGGCTACACCTTC.

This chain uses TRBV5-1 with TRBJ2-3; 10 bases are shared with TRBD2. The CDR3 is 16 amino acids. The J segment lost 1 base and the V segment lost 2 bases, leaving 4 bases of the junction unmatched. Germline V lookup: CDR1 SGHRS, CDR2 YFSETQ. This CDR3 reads CASSFLAGVGTDTQYF. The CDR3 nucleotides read TGCGCCAGCAGCTTCCTAGCGGGAGTCGGCACAGATACGCAGTATTTT.

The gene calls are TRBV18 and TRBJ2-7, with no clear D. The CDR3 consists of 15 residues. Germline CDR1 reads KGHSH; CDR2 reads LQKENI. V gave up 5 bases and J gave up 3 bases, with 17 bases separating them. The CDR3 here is CASSADDRNNYEQYF. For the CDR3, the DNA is TGTGCCAGCTCAGCGGACGACCGTAATAACTACGAGCAGTACTTC.